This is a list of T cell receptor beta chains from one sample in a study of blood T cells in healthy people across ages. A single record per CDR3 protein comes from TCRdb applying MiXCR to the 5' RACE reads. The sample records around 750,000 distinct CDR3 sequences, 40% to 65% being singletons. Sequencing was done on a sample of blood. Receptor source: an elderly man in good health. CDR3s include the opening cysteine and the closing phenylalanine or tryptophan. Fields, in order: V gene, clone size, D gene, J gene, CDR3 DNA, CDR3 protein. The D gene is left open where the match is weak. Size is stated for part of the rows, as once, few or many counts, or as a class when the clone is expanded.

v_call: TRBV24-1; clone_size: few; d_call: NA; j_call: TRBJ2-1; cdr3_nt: TGTGCCACCAGTGAACCTGGGCTTCGGGACTACAATGAGCAGTTCTTC; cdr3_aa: CATSEPGLRDYNEQFF
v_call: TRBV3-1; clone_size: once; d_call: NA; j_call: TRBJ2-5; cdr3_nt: TGTGCCAGCAGCCAAGAACTGGGGACCCAGTACTTC; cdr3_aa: CASSQELGTQYF
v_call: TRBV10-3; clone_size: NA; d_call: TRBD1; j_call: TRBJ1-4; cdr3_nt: TGTGCCACAAGACCCGCAGGGGGTGAAAAACTGTTTTTT; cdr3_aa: CATRPAGGEKLFF
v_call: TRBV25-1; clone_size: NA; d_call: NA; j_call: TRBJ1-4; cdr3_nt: TGTGCCAGCAGTGAATATTCGAGGGGAAAACTGTTTTTT; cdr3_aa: CASSEYSRGKLFF
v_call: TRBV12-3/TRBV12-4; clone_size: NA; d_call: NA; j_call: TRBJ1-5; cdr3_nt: TGTGCCAGCAGTCCGGGGGAGAGCAATCAGCCCCAGCATTTT; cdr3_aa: CASSPGESNQPQHF
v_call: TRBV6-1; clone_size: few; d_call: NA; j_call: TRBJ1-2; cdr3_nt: TGTGCCAGCAGTGAGTTACGGGCCACCTATGGCTACACCTTC; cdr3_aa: CASSELRATYGYTF
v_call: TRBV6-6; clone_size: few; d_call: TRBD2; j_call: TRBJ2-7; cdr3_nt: TGTGCCAGCAGTTACGAGGGACTAGCGGGAGTCCACGAGCAGTACTTC; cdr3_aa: CASSYEGLAGVHEQYF
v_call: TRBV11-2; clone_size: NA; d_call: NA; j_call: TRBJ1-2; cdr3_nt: TGTGCCAGCAGCTTAGATCCCGATACAGGGATGCATGGCTACACCTTC; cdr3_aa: CASSLDPDTGMHGYTF
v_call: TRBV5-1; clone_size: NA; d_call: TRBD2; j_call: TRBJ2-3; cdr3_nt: TGCGCCAGCAGCTTTGGACTAGCGGGAAGGTTAGATACGCAGTATTTT; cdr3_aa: CASSFGLAGRLDTQYF
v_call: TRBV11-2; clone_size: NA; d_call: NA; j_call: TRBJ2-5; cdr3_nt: TGTGCCAGCAGCTTTATTCGGGGACCCGTAATTAATGAGCAGTACTTC; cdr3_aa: CASSFIRGPVINEQYF
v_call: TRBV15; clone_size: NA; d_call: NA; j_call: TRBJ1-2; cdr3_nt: TGTGCCACCAAGGCGGGTTTTGAAGCTAACTATGGCTACACCTTC; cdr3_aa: CATKAGFEANYGYTF
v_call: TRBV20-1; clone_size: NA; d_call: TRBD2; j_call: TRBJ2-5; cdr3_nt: TGCAGTGCTAGCTGGCTAGCGGGGAACCAAGAGACCCAGTACTTC; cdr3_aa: CSASWLAGNQETQYF
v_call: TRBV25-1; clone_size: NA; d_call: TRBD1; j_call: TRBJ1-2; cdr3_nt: TGTGCCAGCAGTGAATTGGGCGGGACAGGGGGCACCTACACCTTC; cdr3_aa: CASSELGGTGGTYTF
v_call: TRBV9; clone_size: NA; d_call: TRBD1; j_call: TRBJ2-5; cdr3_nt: TGTGCCAAGGGACAGGCGCAAGAGACCCAGTACTTC; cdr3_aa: CAKGQAQETQYF
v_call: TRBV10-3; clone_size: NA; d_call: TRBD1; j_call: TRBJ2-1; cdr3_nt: TGTGCCATCAGTAAGGACAGGGACAATGAGCAGTTCTTC; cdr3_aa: CAISKDRDNEQFF
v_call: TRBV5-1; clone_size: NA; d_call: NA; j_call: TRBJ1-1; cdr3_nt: TGCGCCAGCAGCTCCTCAGGGGTGTGGGCTGAAGCTTTCTTT; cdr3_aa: CASSSSGVWAEAFF
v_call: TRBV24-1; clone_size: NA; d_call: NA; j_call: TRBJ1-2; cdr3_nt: TGTGCCACCAGTGATTTGAGTGATGGCTACACCTTC; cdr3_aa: CATSDLSDGYTF
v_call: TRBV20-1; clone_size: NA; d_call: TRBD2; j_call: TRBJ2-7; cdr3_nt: TGCAGTGCCTTAAACCCTGCTAGCGGGATAGGCGAGCAGTACTTC; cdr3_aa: CSALNPASGIGEQYF
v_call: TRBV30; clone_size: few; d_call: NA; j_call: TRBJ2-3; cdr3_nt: TGTGCCTGGAGTTCACCTGGGGGATACGCGTATTTT; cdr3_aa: CAWSSPGGYAYF
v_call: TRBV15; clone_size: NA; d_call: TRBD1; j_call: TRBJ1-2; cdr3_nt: TGTGCCACCAGTCCTGGGAAACAGGGGAACTATGGCTACACCTTC; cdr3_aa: CATSPGKQGNYGYTF
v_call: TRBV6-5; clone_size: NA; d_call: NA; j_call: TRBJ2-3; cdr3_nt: TGTGCCAGCAGTTACTCGAGCACCCATCAATACGCGTATTTT; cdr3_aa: CASSYSSTHQYAYF
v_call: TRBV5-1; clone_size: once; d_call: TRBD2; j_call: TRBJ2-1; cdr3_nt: TGCGCCAGCAGGGTAGCGGGAGAGGGGGTCAATGAGCAGTTCTTC; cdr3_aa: CASRVAGEGVNEQFF
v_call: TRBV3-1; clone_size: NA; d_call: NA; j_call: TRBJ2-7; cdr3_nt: TGTGCCAGCAGCCAAGTAACCGAGCAGTACTTC; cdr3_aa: CASSQVTEQYF
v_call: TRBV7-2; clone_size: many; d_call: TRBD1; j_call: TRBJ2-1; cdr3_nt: TGTGCCAGCAGCTTGGGGACAGGAGTCTACAATGAGCAGTTCTTC; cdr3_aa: CASSLGTGVYNEQFF
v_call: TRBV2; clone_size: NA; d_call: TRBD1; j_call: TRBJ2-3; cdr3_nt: TGTGCCAGCACGGGGACAGGGGTCTATACGCAGTATTTT; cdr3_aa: CASTGTGVYTQYF
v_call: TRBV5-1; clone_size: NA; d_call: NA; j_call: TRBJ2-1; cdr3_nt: TGCGCCAGCGGGCTCACGGAGCCGCAGTTCTTC; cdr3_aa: CASGLTEPQFF
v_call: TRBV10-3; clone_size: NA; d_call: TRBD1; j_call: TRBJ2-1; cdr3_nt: TGTGCCGCCATCCGGGCGGGCAGGGGGCTGTATGAGCAGTTCTTC; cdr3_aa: CAAIRAGRGLYEQFF
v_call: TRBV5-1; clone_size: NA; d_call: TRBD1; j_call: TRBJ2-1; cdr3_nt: TGCGCCAGCCCCGGGACAGCCTACAATGAGCAGTTCTTC; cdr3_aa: CASPGTAYNEQFF
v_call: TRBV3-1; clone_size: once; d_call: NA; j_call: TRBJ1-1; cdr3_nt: TGTGCCAGCAGCCAAGGTAGTCTCCTGAACACTGAAGCTTTCTTT; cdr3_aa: CASSQGSLLNTEAFF
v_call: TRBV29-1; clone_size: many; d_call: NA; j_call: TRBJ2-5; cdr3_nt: TGCAGCGTTGAAAAGAGGCAGAAAGAGACCCAGTACTTC; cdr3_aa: CSVEKRQKETQYF
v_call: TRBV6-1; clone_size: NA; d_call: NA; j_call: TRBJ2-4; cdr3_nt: TGTGCCAGCACAAAAGGGGTACCCCAAAACATTCAGTACTTC; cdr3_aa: CASTKGVPQNIQYF
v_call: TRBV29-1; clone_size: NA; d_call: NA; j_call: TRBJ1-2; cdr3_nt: TGCAGCGTTGAACTCACAGGGAACGATGGCTACACCTTC; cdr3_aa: CSVELTGNDGYTF
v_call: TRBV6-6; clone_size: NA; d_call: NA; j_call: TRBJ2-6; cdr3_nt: TGTGCCAGCATAGGATGGTCTGAGGCCAACGTCCTGACTTTC; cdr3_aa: CASIGWSEANVLTF
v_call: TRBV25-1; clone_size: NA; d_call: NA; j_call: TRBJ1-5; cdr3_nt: TGTGCCAGCAGTGGTAGCGGGACGGCTAGCGATCAGCCCCAGCATTTT; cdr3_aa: CASSGSGTASDQPQHF
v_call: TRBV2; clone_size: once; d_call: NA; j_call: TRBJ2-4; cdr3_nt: TGTGCCAGCATAGGCCAGGGAGAAGACATTCAGTACTTC; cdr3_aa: CASIGQGEDIQYF
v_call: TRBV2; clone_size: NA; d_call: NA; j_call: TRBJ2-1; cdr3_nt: TGTGCCAGCAGTGGAGGGGGGACCACCCCCAATGAGCAGTTCTTC; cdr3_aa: CASSGGGTTPNEQFF
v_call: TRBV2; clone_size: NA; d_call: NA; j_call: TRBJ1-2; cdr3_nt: TGTGCCAGCAGTGTGACAGCCTCGGGGGGCTACACCTTC; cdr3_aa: CASSVTASGGYTF
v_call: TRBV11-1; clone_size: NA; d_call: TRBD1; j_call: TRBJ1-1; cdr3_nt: TGTGCCAGCAGAATCAGCAGGGGGATGAACACTGAAGCTTTCTTT; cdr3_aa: CASRISRGMNTEAFF
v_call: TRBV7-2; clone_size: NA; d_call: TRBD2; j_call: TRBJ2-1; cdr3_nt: TGTGCCAGCAGCTTAGAGGGCGGGAGTTCGTATGAGCAGTTCTTC; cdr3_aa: CASSLEGGSSYEQFF
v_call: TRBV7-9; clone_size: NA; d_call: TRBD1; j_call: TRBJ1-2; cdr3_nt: TGTGCCAGCAGTTCTTCAGGGGGCGCGGACTATGGCTACACCTTC; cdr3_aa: CASSSSGGADYGYTF
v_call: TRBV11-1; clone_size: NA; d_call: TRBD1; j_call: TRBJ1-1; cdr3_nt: TGTGCCAGCAGCGCCTGGACAGGGCCTACTGAAGCTTTCTTT; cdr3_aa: CASSAWTGPTEAFF
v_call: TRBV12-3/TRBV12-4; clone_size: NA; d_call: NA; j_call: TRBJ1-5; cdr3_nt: TGTGCCAGCAGCCACAGGGCGGATCAGCCCCAGCATTTT; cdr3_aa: CASSHRADQPQHF
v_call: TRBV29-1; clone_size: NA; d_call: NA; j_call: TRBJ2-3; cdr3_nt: TGCAGCGCTGAGACTGGGCTACCCCTCCAATCGCAGTATTTT; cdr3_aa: CSAETGLPLQSQYF
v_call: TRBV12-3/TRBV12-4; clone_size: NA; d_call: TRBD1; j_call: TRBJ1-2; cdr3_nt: TGTGCCAGCAGTTTCCGGACAGGGATATCTGGCTACACCTTC; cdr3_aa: CASSFRTGISGYTF
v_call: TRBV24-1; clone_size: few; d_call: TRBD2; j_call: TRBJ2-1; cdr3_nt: TGTGCCACCAGTGATCCCGGGACTAGCGGGAGCACCTACAATGAGCAGTTCTTC; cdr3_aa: CATSDPGTSGSTYNEQFF
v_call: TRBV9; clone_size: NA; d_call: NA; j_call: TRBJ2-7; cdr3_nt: TGTGCCAGCAGCTCCCACGGGACTGGGTACGAGCAGTACTTC; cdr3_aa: CASSSHGTGYEQYF
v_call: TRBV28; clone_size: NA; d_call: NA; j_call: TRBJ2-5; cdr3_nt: TGTGCCAGCAGTGCCGGGGACTCAGAGACCCAGTACTTC; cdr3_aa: CASSAGDSETQYF
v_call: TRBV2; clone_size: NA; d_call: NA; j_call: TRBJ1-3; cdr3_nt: TGTGCCAGCAGGGTGGCGGGAAACACCATATATTTT; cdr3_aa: CASRVAGNTIYF
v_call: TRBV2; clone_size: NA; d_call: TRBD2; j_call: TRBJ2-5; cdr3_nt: TGTGCCAGCAGTGAAGAGGGCAGCGGGAGGTATGAGCAGTACTTC; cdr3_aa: CASSEEGSGRYEQYF
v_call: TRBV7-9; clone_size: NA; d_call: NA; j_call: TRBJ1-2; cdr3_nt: TGTGCCAGCAGCTTAGGGAGGGAGGTCGGTGGCTACACCTTC; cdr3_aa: CASSLGREVGGYTF
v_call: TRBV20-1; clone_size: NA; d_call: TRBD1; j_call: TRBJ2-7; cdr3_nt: TGCAGTGCTCGGGGACAGGGGGCAAGACACGAGCAGTACTTC; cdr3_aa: CSARGQGARHEQYF
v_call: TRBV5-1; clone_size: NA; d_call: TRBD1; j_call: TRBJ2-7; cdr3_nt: TGCGCCAGCAGCCTTGAGAGGGACAGCCCCTACGAGCAGTACTTC; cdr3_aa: CASSLERDSPYEQYF
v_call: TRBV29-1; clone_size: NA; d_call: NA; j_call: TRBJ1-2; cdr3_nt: TGCAGCGGGTCAGGGGACTATGGCTACACCTTC; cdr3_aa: CSGSGDYGYTF
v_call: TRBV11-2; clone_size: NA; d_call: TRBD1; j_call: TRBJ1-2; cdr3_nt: TGTGCCAGCAGCCCGATACAGGGGCTGGCGGGCTACACCTTC; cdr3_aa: CASSPIQGLAGYTF
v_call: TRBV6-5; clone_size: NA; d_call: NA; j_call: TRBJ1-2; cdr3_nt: TGTGCCAGCAGTTACAAAGGCAGCAATTATGGCTACACCTTC; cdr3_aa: CASSYKGSNYGYTF
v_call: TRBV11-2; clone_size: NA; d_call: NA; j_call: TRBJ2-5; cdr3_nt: TGTGCCAGCAACCCGGGCAGGGCGGGGGCCAATGAGCAGTACTTC; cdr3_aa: CASNPGRAGANEQYF
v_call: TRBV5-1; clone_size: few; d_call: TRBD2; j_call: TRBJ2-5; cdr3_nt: TGCGCCAGCAGCTCGGCGGGGGGTGTCCAAGAGACCCAGTACTTC; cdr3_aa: CASSSAGGVQETQYF